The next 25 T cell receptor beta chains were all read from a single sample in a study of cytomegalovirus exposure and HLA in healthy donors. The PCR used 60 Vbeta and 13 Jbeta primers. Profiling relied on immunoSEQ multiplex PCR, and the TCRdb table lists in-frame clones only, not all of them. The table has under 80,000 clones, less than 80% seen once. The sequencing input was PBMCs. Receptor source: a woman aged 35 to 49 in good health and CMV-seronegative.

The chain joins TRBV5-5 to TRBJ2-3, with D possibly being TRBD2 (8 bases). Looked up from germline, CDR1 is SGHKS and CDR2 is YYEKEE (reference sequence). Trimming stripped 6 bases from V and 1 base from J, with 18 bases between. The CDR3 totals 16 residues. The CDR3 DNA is TGTGCCAGCACTCGGCGGGGGGACAGTGGCACAGATACGCAGTATTTT. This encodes CASTRRGDSGTDTQYF. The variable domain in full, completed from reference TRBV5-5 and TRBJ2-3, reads DAGVTQSPTHLIKTRGQQVTLRCSPISGHKSVSWYQQVLGQGPQFIFQYYEKEERGRGNFPDRFSARQFPNYSSELNVNALLLGDSALYLCASTRRGDSGTDTQYFGPGTRLTVL.

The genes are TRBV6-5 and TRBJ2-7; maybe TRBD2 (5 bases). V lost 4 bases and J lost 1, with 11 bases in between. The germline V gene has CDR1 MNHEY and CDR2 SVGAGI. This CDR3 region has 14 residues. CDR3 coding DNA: TGTGCCAGCAGTTCTAGCTTGACTTCCTACGAGCAGTACTTC. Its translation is CASSSSLTSYEQYF.

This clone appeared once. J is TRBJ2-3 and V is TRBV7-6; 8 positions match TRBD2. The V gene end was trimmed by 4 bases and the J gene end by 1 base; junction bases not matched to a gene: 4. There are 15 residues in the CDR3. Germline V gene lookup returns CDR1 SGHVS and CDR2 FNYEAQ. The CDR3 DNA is TGTGCCAGCAGCTCTCTTAGCGGGGGCACAGATACGCAGTATTTT. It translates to CASSSLSGGTDTQYF.

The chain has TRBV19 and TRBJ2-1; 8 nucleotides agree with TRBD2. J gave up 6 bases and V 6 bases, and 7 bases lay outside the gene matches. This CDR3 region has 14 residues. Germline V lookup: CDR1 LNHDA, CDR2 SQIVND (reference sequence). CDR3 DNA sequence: TGTGCCAGTAGGGGACTAGATCGGCGCAATGAGCAGTTCTTC. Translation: CASRGLDRRNEQFF.

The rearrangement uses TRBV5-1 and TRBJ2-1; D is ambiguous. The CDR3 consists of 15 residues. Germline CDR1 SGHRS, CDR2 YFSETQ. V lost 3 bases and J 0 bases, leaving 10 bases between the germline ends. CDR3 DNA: TGCGCCAGCAGCTCCGAATCTAGCTCCTACAATGAGCAGTTCTTC. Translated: CASSSESSSYNEQFF.

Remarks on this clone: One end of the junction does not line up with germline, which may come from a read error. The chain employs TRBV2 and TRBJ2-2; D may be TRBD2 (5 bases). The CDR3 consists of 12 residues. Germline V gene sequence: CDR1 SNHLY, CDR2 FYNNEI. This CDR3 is CASSEEAGELLF. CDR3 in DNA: TGTGCCAGCAGTGAAGAGGCCGGGGAGCTGCTTTTT.

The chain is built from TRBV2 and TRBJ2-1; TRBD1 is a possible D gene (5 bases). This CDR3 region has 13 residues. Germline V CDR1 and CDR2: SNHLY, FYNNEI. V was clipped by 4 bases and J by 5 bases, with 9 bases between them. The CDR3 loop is CASSADSHNEQFF. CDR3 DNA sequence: TGTGCCAGCAGTGCAGACAGTCACAATGAGCAGTTCTTC.

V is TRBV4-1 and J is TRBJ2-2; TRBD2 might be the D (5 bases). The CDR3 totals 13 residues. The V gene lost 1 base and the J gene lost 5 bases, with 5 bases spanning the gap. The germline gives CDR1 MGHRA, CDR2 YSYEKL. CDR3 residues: CASSQAGTGELFF. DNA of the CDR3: TGCGCCAGCAGCCAAGCGGGGACCGGGGAGCTGTTTTTT.

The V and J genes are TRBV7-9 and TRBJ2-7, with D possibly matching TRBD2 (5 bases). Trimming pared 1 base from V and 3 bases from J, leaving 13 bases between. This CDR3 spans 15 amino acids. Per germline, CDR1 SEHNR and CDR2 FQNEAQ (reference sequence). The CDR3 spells CASSLVASLNYEQYF. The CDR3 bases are TGTGCCAGCAGCTTAGTGGCTAGCTTGAACTACGAGCAGTACTTC.

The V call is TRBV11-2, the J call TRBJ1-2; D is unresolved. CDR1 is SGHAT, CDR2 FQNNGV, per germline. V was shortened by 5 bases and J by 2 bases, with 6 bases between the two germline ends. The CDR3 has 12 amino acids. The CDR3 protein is CASSRENYGYTF. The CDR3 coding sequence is TGTGCCAGCAGCCGAGAAAACTATGGCTACACCTTC.

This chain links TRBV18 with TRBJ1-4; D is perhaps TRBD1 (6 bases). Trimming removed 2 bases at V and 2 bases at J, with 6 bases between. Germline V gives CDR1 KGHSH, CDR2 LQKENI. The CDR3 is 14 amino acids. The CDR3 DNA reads TGTGCCAGCTCACCAGACAGGACTAATGAAAAACTGTTTTTT. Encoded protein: CASSPDRTNEKLFF.

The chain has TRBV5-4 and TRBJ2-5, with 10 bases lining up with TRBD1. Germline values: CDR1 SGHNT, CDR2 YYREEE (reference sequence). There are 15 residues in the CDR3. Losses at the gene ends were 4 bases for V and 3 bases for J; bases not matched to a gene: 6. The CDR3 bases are TGTGCCAGCAGCCTCCGGACAGGGGGGGAAGAGACCCAGTACTTC. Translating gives CASSLRTGGEETQYF.

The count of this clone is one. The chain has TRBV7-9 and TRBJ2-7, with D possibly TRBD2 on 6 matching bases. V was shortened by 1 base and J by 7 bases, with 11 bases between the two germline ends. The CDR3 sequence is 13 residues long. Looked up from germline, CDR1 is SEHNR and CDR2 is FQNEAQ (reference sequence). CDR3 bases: TGTGCCAGCAGCTTAGGGGGACTCACTGAGCAGTACTTC. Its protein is CASSLGGLTEQYF.

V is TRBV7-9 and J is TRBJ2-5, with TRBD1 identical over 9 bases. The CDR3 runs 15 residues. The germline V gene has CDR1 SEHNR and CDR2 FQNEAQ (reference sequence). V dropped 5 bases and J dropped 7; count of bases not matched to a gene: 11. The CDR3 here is CASSPGTGRFGTQYF. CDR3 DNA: TGTGCCAGCAGCCCAGGGACAGGGAGGTTCGGGACCCAGTACTTC. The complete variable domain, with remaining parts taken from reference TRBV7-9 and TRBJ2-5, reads DTGVSQNPRHKITKRGQNVTFRCDPISEHNRLYWYRQTLGQGPEFLTYFQNEAQLEKSRLLSDRFSAERPKGSFSTLEIQRTEQGDSAMYLCASSPGTGRFGTQYFGPGTRLLVL.

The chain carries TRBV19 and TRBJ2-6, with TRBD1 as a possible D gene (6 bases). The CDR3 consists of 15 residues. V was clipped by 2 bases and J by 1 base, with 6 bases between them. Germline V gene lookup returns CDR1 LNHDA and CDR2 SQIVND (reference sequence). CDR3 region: CASSIQGSGANVLTF. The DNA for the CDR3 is TGTGCCAGTAGTATACAGGGGTCTGGGGCCAACGTCCTGACTTTC.

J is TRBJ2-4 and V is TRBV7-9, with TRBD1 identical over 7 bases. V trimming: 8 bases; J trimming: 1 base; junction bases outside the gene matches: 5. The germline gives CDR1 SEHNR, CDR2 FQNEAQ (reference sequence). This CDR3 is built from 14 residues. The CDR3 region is CASAVQGAKNIQYF. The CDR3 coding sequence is TGTGCCAGCGCGGTACAGGGGGCCAAAAACATTCAGTACTTC.

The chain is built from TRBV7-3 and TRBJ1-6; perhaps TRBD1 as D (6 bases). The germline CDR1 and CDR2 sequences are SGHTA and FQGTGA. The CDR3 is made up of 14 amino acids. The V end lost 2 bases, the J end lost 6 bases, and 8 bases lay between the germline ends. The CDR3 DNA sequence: TGTGCCAGCAGCTTAGGACAGTTTAATTCACCCCTCCACTTT. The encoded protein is CASSLGQFNSPLHF.

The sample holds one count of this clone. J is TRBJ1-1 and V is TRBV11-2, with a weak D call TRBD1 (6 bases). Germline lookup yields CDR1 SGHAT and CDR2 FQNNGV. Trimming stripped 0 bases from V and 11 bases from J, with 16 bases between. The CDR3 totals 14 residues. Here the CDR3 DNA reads TGTGCCAGCAGCTTAGACCGGGGGGCAACGGTGGCTTTCTTT. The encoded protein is CASSLDRGATVAFF.

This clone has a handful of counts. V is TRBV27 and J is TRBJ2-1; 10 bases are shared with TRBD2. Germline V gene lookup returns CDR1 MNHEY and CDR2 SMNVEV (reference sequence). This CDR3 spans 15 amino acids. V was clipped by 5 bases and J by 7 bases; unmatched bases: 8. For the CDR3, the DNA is TGTGCCAGCAGTCCCCTGGCTAGCGGGAGTAATGAGCAGTTCTTC. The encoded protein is CASSPLASGSNEQFF.

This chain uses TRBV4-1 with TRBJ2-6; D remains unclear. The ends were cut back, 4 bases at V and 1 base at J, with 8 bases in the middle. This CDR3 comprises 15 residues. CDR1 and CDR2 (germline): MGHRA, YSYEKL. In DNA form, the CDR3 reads TGCGCCAGCAGCCCCGTTGCGTCTGGGGCCAACGTCCTGACTTTC. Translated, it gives CASSPVASGANVLTF.

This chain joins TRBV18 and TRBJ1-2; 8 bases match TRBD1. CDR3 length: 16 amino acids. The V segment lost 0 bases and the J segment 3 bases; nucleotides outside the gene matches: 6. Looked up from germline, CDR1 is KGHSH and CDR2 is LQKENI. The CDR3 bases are TGTGCCAGCTCACCACCGGACAGGGTTGTCGACTATGGCTACACCTTC. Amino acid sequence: CASSPPDRVVDYGYTF.

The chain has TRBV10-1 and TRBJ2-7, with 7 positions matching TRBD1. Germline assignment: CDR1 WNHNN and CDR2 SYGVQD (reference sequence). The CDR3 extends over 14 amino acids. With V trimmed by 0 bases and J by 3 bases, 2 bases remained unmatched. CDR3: CASSESGQVYEQYF. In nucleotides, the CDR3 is TGCGCCAGCAGTGAGTCCGGACAGGTCTACGAGCAGTACTTC.

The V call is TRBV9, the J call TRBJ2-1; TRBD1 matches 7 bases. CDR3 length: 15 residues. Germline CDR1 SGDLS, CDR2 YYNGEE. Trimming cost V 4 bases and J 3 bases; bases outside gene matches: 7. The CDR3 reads CASSTMGQLYNEQFF. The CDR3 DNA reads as TGTGCCAGCAGCACAATGGGACAGCTCTACAATGAGCAGTTCTTC.

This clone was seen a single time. The CDR3 here is CASTRGPSLGHYGYTF. Here the CDR3 DNA reads TGTGCCAGCACAAGGGGCCCTTCCCTTGGGCACTATGGCTACACCTTC. The chain links TRBV2 to TRBJ1-2; D may be TRBD1 (5 bases). Per the germline V gene, CDR1 is SNHLY and CDR2 is FYNNEI. Trimming removed 7 bases at V and 3 bases at J, with 21 bases between. The CDR3 extends over 16 amino acids.

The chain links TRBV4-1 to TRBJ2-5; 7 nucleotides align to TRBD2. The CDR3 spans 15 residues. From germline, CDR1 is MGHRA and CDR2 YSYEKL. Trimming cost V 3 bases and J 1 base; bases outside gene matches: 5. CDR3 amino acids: CASSQFPGGQETQYF. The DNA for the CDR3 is TGCGCCAGCAGCCAGTTCCCGGGGGGCCAAGAGACCCAGTACTTC.